These 6 T cell receptor beta chains came from one sample sequenced in a study of B cell selection in AIRE deficiency. Sequencing used immunoSEQ multiplex PCR; TCRdb keeps in-frame clones, though not all of them. The profile covers 20,000 to 25,000 clones, with 97% appearing a single time and 0.15% to 0.2% taken by the ten largest. CD4+CD127+ cells were sorted as the conventional CD4 T cells. Material: conventional CD4+ T cells sorted from PBMCs. These receptors were taken from a human donor with AIRE deficiency.

The CDR3 sequence is CASSSGRGGNQPQHF. The CDR3 DNA reads as TGTGCCAGCAGCTCGGGACGGGGAGGCAATCAGCCCCAGCATTTT. The chain joins TRBV7-2 to TRBJ1-5, with a possible D match to TRBD1 (5 bases). The V gene lost 4 bases and the J gene lost 2 bases, with 12 bases spanning the gap. The CDR3 is 15 residues long. The germline CDR1 and CDR2 sequences are SGHTA and FQGNSA.

The V call is TRBV4-1, the J call TRBJ2-5; a possible D gene is TRBD2 (5 bases). The CDR3 sequence is 19 residues long. The germline gives CDR1 MGHRA, CDR2 YSYEKL. Between the trimmed V and J ends, which lost 1 base and 4 bases, there was a span of 25 bases. The CDR3 reads CASSQVASRGSYGAETQYF. The DNA for the CDR3 is TGCGCCAGCAGCCAAGTTGCCAGTCGGGGATCTTATGGCGCAGAGACCCAGTACTTC.

This rearrangement joins TRBV9 to TRBJ2-6, with D possibly being TRBD1 (6 bases). Deletions cut 0 bases from V and 0 bases from J, with 10 bases between. CDR3 size: 17 residues. Germline CDR1 SGDLS, CDR2 YYNGEE. The CDR3 protein is CASSVDRGISGANVLTF. CDR3 bases: TGTGCCAGCAGCGTAGATAGGGGGATCTCTGGGGCCAACGTCCTGACTTTC.

This clone appeared a single time. This chain links TRBV7-2 with TRBJ2-7, with 12 nucleotides matching TRBD2. CDR1 is SGHTA and CDR2 is FQGNSA in the germline V gene. CDR3 length equals 14 residues. Losses at the gene ends were 5 bases for V and 2 bases for J; bases not matched to a gene: 1. The CDR3 DNA sequence: TGTGCCAGCAGCCGGACTAGCGGGACCTACGAGCAGTACTTC. Encoded protein: CASSRTSGTYEQYF.

The chain joins TRBV9 to TRBJ2-3; perhaps TRBD1 as D (6 bases). Per the germline V gene, CDR1 is SGDLS and CDR2 is YYNGEE. This CDR3 is built from 14 residues. Between the trimmed V and J ends, which lost 0 bases and 3 bases, there was a span of 8 bases. The CDR3 loop is CASSVATGTDTQYF. The CDR3 bases are TGTGCCAGCAGCGTAGCTACAGGGACAGATACGCAGTATTTT.

This chain links TRBV10-3 with TRBJ1-5, with D tentatively TRBD1 (5 bases). This CDR3 has 14 amino acids. The germline gives CDR1 ENHRY, CDR2 SYGVKD. V shed 5 bases and J shed 9 bases, with 17 bases lying between them. CDR3 residues: CAISRGGGDGPQHF. In DNA form, the CDR3 reads TGTGCCATCAGTCGGGGTGGGGGAGATGGGCCCCAGCATTTT.